The clone carrying this T cell receptor (beta chain) was detected once. CDR1 is MNHEY, CDR2 SVGAGI, per germline. V shed 7 bases and J 5 bases; nucleotides not matched to a gene: 2. The CDR3 is 14 amino acids. The data derive from a study of T cell clones after liver transplantation. TCRdb's copy holds only in-frame clones and misses some; the assay was immunoSEQ multiplex PCR. Of nearly 15,000 clones listed, 85% to 95% are singletons. This sample comprised CD8+ T cells from blood, obtained before liver transplant. This TCR was recovered from a human donor who received a liver transplant. The rearrangement uses TRBV6-5 and TRBJ2-5, with 15 bases that match TRBD2. CDR3 protein: CASTGLAGGETQYF. The DNA for the CDR3 is TGTGCCAGCACCGGACTAGCGGGGGGGGAGACCCAGTACTTC.